Shown below are 15 T cell receptor beta chains from a single sample sequenced in a study of shared clonotypes between healthy human individuals (dated by TCRdb to between 2020 and 2021). Library preparation used the immunoSEQ multiplex PCR assay. TCRdb's version of the immuneACCESS table is confined to in-frame rearrangements and falls short of the full clone set. An unresolved V gene accounts for under half of the shortfall where checked; the remainder is of unknown origin. The sample profile shows some 2.4 million clones; 93% of them were found once. The ten largest clones add up to around 0.4% of the sample. Sample: naive CD4+ T cells from PBMCs. Explained via the paper, the cell subset or site label denotes: CD45RA+ positively selected. The origin of the receptors is a man younger than 35 in good health. Some clones in this sample may be carry-over from other donors' samples.

This chain joins TRBV15 and TRBJ1-2; possibly TRBD1 for D (5 bases). CDR1 is LNHNV and CDR2 is YYDKDF in the germline V gene (reference sequence). The CDR3 runs 14 residues. Trimming took off 5 bases at V and 2 bases at J, with 12 bases between the two ends. CDR3 residues: CATSPRDGNYGYTF. CDR3 sequence (DNA): TGTGCCACCAGCCCCCGGGACGGCAACTATGGCTACACCTTC. Full variable domain (rest looked up from reference TRBV15 and TRBJ1-2): DAMVIQNPRYQVTQFGKPVTLSCSQTLNHNVMYWYQQKSSQAPKLLFHYYDKDFNNEADTPDNFQSRRPNTSFCFLDIRSPGLGDTAMYLCATSPRDGNYGYTFGSGTRLTVV.

This clone was detected a few times. This sequence joins TRBV6-1 and TRBJ1-3; no reliable D call. V lost 5 bases, J lost 4 bases, and 6 bases lay in between. CDR1 is MNHNS, CDR2 SASEGT, per germline. The CDR3 is 12 residues long. This CDR3 is CASSNAGNTIYF. The CDR3, as DNA: TGTGCCAGCAGTAATGCGGGAAACACCATATATTTT.

The rearrangement joins TRBV18 to TRBJ1-2; no firm D call. This CDR3 is built from 14 residues. The ends were cut back, 3 bases at V and 2 bases at J, with 10 bases in the middle. Germline CDR1 is KGHSH and CDR2 is LQKENI. The CDR3 here is CASSPLVSNYGYTF. CDR3 nucleotide sequence: TGTGCCAGCTCACCCCTTGTAAGCAACTATGGCTACACCTTC.

The V and J genes are TRBV16 and TRBJ1-1; TRBD1 agrees at 9 bases. CDR3 length equals 16 residues. Germline loops: CDR1 KGHSY, CDR2 FQNENV. Losses at the gene ends were 2 bases for V and 5 bases for J; bases not matched to a gene: 9. As DNA, the CDR3 is TGTGCCAGCAGCCAACCGGGACAGGGCCTTAGAACTGAAGCTTTCTTT. As protein: CASSQPGQGLRTEAFF.

The chain's CDR3 is CASSQILGYEQYF. CDR3 nucleotide sequence: TGTGCCAGCAGCCAGATCTTGGGGTACGAGCAGTACTTC. The chain couples TRBV14 to TRBJ2-7, with D unclear. The CDR3 loop spans 13 amino acids. The ends were cut back, 3 bases at V and 4 bases at J, with 10 bases in the middle. Germline lookup yields CDR1 SGHDN and CDR2 FVKESK.

This chain connects TRBV19 to TRBJ1-5, with 9 positions matching TRBD1. Germline V CDR1 and CDR2: LNHDA, SQIVND (reference sequence). The CDR3 has 15 amino acids. Unmatched junction bases numbered 7, after V lost 8 bases and J lost 2 bases. CDR3 protein: CASGARTGGNQPQHF. The DNA for the CDR3 is TGTGCCAGTGGTGCCCGGACAGGGGGCAATCAGCCCCAGCATTTT.

This chain connects TRBV5-1 to TRBJ1-1; D is perhaps TRBD1 (5 bases). In germline, CDR1 is SGHRS, CDR2 YFSETQ. Between the trimmed V and J ends, which lost 0 bases and 6 bases, there was a span of 15 bases. This CDR3 spans 15 amino acids. CDR3 nucleotide sequence: TGCGCCAGCAGCTTGGCCAGCCCCGGGGGGTCTGAAGCTTTCTTT. Its translation is CASSLASPGGSEAFF.

This chain connects TRBV7-9 to TRBJ2-1; no firm D call. V shed 1 base and J shed 8 bases, with 12 bases lying between them. Germline CDR1 SEHNR, CDR2 FQNEAQ (reference sequence). This CDR3 region has 14 residues. CDR3 sequence: CASSLVVGGDEQFF. CDR3 nucleotide sequence: TGTGCCAGCAGCTTAGTAGTTGGTGGCGATGAGCAGTTCTTC.

The chain links TRBV6-5 to TRBJ2-5; D is undetermined. This CDR3 contains 13 residues. CDR1 and CDR2 (germline): MNHEY, SVGAGI. Deletions cut 0 bases from V and 6 bases from J, with 8 bases between. CDR3 amino acids: CASSYSYGQTQYF. The CDR3, as DNA: TGTGCCAGCAGTTACTCGTATGGCCAGACCCAGTACTTC.

This chain uses TRBV15 with TRBJ2-7; D gene unclear. Germline V gene sequence: CDR1 LNHNV, CDR2 YYDKDF (reference sequence). The CDR3 loop spans 17 amino acids. Deletions cut 2 bases from V and 0 bases from J, with 17 bases between. The CDR3 coding sequence is TGTGCCACCAGCAGACTAACCGGGTGGGGTTCCTCCTACGAGCAGTACTTC. Its translation: CATSRLTGWGSSYEQYF.

The rearrangement joins TRBV2 to TRBJ1-2, with TRBD1 identical over 11 bases. The CDR3 spans 14 residues. The V and J ends lost 8 bases and 6 bases, in that order; junction bases with no gene match: 8. Per the germline V gene, CDR1 is SNHLY and CDR2 is FYNNEI. The CDR3 sequence is CASGGTGGLHGYTF. As DNA, the CDR3 is TGTGCCAGCGGGGGGACAGGGGGACTCCATGGCTACACCTTC.

For the CDR3, the DNA is TGTGCCAGCAGCGTAGCCCAGGGGGCAAACACCATATATTTT. This codes for CASSVAQGANTIYF. The chain couples TRBV9 to TRBJ1-3; 8 positions match TRBD1. Germline CDR1 reads SGDLS; CDR2 reads YYNGEE. Germline trimming cut 0 bases from V and 6 bases from J; bases unmatched to any gene: 2. The CDR3 covers 14 residues. The whole variable domain, remainder taken from reference TRBV9 and TRBJ1-3, is DSGVTQTPKHLITATGQRVTLRCSPRSGDLSVYWYQQSLDQGLQFLIQYYNGEERAKGNILERFSAQQFPDLHSELNLSSLELGDSALYFCASSVAQGANTIYFGEGSWLTVV.

The chain combines TRBV7-3 with TRBJ2-1, with 8 bases matching TRBD2. Trimming removed 5 bases from V and 3 bases from J; junction bases left unmatched: 12. Germline V gene lookup returns CDR1 SGHTA and CDR2 FQGTGA. This CDR3 spans 17 amino acids. The CDR3 bases are TGTGCCAGCAGCCGTGGCGGGGGACTAGGGAACTACAATGAGCAGTTCTTC. Protein product: CASSRGGGLGNYNEQFF. Using reference TRBV7-3 and TRBJ2-1 for the parts outside the CDR3, the full variable domain is GAGVSQTPSNKVTEKGKYVELRCDPISGHTALYWYRQSLGQGPEFLIYFQGTGAADDSGLPNDRFFAVRPEGSVSTLKIQRTERGDSAVYLCASSRGGGLGNYNEQFFGPGTRLTVL.

As concerns this clone: Additional DNA sequences in this sample encode the identical CDR3. The CDR3 nucleotides are TGTGCCAGCAGCCGGACAGATAGCAATCAGCCCCAGCATTTT. Translating gives CASSRTDSNQPQHF. The chain joins TRBV6-5 to TRBJ1-5, with D possibly matching TRBD1 (6 bases). This CDR3 has 14 residues. V gave up 6 bases and J gave up 0 bases, with 9 bases separating them. Per the germline V gene, CDR1 is MNHEY and CDR2 is SVGAGI.

As concerns this clone: Other DNA sequences from this sample encode an identical CDR3 as well. The CDR3 is CAWMGRPNEKLFF. CDR3 in DNA: TGTGCCTGGATGGGGAGACCTAATGAAAAACTGTTTTTT. The gene calls are TRBV30 and TRBJ1-4; no clear D. The V gene lost 4 bases and the J gene lost 3 bases, with 9 bases spanning the gap. Looked up from germline, CDR1 is GTSNPN and CDR2 is SVGIG (reference sequence). CDR3 length: 13 amino acids.